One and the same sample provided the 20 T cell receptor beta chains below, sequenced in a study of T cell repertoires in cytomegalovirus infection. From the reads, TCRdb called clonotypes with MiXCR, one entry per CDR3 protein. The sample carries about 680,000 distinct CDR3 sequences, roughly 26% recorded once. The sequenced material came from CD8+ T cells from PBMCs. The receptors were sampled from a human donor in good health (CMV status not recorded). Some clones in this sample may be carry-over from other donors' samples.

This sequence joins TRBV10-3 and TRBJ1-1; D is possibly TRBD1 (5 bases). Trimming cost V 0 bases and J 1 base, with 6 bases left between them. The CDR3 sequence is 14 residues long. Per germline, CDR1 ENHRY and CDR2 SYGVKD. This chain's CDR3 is CAISESGGNTEAFF. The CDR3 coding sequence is TGTGCCATCAGTGAGTCCGGGGGGAACACTGAAGCTTTCTTT.

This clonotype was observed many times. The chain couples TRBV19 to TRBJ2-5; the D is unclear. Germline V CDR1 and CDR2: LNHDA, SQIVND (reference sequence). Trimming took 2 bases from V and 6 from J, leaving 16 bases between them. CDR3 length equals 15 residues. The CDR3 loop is CASSIKVSAEKTQYF. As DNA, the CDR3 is TGTGCCAGTAGTATAAAAGTCAGTGCTGAGAAGACCCAGTACTTC.

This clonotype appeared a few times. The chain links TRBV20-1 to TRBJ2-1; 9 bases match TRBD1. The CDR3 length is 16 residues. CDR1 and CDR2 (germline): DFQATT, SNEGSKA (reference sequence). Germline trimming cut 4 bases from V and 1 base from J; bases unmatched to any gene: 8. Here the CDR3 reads CSATARGQGSYNEQFF. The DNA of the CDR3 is TGCAGTGCTACCGCCCGGGGACAGGGATCCTACAATGAGCAGTTCTTC.

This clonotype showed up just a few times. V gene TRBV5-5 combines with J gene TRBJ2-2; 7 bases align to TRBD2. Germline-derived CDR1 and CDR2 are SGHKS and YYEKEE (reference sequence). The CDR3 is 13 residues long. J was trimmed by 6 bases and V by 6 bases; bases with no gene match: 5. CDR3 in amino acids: CASTSREAGELFF. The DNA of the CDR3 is TGTGCCAGCACCTCCCGGGAGGCCGGGGAGCTGTTTTTT.

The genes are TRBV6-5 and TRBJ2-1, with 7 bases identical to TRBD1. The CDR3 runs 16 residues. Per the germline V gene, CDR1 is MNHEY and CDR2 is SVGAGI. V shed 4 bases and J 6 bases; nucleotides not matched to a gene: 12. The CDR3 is CASSFLQGQEGNEQFF. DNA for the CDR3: TGTGCCAGCAGTTTCTTACAGGGGCAAGAAGGCAATGAGCAGTTCTTC.

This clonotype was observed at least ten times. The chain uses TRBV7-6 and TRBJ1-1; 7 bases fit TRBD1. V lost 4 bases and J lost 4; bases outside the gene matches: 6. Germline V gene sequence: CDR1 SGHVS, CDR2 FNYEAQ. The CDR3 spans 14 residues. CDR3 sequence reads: CASSSGGRGTEAFF. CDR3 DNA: TGTGCCAGCAGCTCAGGGGGTCGGGGCACTGAAGCTTTCTTT. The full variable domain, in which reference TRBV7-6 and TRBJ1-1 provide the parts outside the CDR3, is GAGVSQSPRYKVTKRGQDVALRCDPISGHVSLYWYRQALGQGPEFLTYFNYEAQQDKSGLPNDRFSAERPEGSISTLTIQRTEQRDSAMYRCASSSGGRGTEAFFGQGTRLTVV.

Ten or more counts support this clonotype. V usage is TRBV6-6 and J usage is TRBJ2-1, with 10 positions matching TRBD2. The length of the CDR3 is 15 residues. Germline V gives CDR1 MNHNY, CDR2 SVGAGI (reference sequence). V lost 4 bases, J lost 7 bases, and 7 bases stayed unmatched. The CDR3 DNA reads TGTGCCAGCAGTTTCCCGGGACTAGCGTCAAATGAGCAGTTCTTC. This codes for CASSFPGLASNEQFF.

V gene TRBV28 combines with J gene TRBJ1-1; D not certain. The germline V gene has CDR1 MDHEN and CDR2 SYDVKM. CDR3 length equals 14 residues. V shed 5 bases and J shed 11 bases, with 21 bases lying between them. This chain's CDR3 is CASSPPRQTKRAFF. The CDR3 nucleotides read TGTGCCAGCAGTCCACCCAGACAAACAAAACGGGCTTTCTTT.

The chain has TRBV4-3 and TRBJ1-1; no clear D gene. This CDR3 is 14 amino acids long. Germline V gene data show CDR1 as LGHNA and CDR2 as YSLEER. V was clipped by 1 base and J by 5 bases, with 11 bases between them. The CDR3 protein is CASSQGGPLTEAFF. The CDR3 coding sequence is TGCGCCAGCAGCCAAGGGGGTCCATTGACTGAAGCTTTCTTT.

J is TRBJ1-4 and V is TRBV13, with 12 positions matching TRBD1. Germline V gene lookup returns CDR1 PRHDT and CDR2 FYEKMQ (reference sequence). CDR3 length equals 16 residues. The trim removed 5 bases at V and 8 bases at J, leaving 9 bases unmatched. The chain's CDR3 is CASSIAGQGASEKLFF. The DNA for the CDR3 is TGTGCCAGCAGCATAGCGGGACAGGGGGCTTCGGAAAAACTGTTTTTT.

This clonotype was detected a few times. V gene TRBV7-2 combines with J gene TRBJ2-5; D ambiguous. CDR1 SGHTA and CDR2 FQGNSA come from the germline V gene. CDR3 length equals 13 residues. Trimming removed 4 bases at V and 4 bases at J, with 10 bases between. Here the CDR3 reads CASSSLAIETQYF. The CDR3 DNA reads TGTGCCAGCAGCTCTCTGGCTATAGAGACCCAGTACTTC.

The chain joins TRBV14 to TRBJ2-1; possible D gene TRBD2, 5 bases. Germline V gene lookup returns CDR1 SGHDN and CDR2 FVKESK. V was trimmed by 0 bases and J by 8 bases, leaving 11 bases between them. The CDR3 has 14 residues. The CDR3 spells CASSQDPAGYEQFF. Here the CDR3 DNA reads TGTGCCAGCAGCCAAGATCCTGCGGGTTATGAGCAGTTCTTC.

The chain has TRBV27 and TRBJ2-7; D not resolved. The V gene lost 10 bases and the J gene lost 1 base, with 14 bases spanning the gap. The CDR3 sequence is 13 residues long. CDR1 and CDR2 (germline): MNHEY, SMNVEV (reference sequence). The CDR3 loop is CATSTTPSYEQYF. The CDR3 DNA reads TGTGCCACCTCGACGACACCTTCCTACGAGCAGTACTTC.

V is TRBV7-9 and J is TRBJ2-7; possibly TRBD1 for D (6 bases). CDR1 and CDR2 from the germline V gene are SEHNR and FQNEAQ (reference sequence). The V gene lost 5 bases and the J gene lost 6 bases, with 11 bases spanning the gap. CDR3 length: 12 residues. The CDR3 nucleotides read TGTGCCAGCAGCCCTAACAGGGCCGAGCAGTACTTC. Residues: CASSPNRAEQYF. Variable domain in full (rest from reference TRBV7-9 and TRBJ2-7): DTGVSQNPRHKITKRGQNVTFRCDPISEHNRLYWYRQTLGQGPEFLTYFQNEAQLEKSRLLSDRFSAERPKGSFSTLEIQRTEQGDSAMYLCASSPNRAEQYFGPGTRLTVT.

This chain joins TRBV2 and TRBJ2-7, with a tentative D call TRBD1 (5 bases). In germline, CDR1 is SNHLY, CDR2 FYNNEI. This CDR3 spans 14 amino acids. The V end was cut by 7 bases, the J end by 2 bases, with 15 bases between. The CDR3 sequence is CASTPGIGTYEQYV. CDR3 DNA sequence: TGTGCCAGCACCCCAGGGATTGGAACCTACGAGCAGTACGTC.

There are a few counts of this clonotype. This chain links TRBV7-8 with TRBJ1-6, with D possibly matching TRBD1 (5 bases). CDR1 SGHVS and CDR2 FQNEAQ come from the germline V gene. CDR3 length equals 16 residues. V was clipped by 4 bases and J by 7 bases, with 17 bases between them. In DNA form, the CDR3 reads TGTGCCAGCAGCTCCAAGGGGTACAGGTCAAATTCACCCCTCCACTTT. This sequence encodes CASSSKGYRSNSPLHF.

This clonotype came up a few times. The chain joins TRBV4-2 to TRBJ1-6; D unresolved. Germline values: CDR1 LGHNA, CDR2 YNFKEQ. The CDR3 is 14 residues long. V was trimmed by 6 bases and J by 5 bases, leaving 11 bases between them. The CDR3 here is CASRQLQNNSPLHF. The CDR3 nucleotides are TGTGCCAGCAGACAACTACAGAATAATTCACCCCTCCACTTT.

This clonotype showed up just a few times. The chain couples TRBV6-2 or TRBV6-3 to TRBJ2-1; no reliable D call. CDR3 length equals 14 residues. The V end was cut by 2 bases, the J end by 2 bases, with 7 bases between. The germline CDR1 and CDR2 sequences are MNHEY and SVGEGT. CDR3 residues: CASSYVGTYNEQFF. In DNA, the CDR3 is TGTGCCAGCAGTTACGTTGGCACCTACAATGAGCAGTTCTTC.

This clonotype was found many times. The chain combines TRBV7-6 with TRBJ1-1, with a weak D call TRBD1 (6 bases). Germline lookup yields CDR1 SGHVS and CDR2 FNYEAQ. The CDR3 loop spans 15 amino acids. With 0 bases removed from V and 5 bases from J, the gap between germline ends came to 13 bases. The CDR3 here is CASSLAEQGRTEAFF. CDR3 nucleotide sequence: TGTGCCAGCAGCTTAGCGGAACAGGGACGGACTGAAGCTTTCTTT.

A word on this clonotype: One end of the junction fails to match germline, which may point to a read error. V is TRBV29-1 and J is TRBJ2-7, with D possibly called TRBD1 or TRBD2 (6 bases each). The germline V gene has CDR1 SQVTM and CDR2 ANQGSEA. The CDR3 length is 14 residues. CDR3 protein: CSVEGGGTRYEQCF. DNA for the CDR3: TGCAGCGTTGAAGGAGGGGGGACCCGCTACGAGCAGTGCTTC.